This T cell receptor beta chain was sequenced during a study of regulatory T cells in long-lasting Graves disease. This clonotype was observed a few times. Building the TCR beta libraries relied on iRepertoire HTBI primers, and CDR3 regions underwent Arm-PCR. MiXCR, run by TCRdb on the multiplex PCR reads, gives a single entry per CDR3 protein. This sample has hundreds of thousands of distinct CDR3 sequences, with about 15% found just once. The CDR3 sequence is 14 residues long. V was trimmed by 0 bases and J by 2 bases, leaving 9 bases between them. Looked up from germline, CDR1 is SGDLS and CDR2 is YYNGEE. Time point in this sample: newly diagnosed GD, antithyroid drugs for less than 3 months. Following extraction of RNA from PBMCs, that RNA was used to make the TCR library. The sample was also reused in another study, on T cells in Graves' hyperthyroidism and ophthalmopathy.

This sample comprised peripheral blood mononuclear cells (PBMCs), obtained at new diagnosis, from a patient treated with antithyroid drugs. The chain joins TRBV9 to TRBJ2-7; possibly TRBD1 for D (6 bases). This TCR derives from a woman aged 30 to 39 with Graves disease. Here the CDR3 reads CASSVAPGAYEQYF. In DNA form, the CDR3 reads TGTGCCAGCAGCGTAGCGCCAGGGGCCTACGAGCAGTACTTC.